Listed here are 15 T cell receptor beta chains from one sample, sequenced in a study of T cell responses to AZD1222 COVID-19 vaccine. Generated by immunoSEQ multiplex PCR, the TCRdb table keeps only in-frame clones and is missing some. This table has about 150,000 clones, less than 95% appearing once. Here the sequenced sample was peripheral blood, taken 28 days after the second dose of the MenACWY control vaccine. All receptors come from an adult who received the MenACWY meningococcal vaccine as a control.

The chain joins TRBV21-1 to TRBJ1-6; the table's D gene call, TRBD1, was not cross checked with the DNA. TRBV21-1 is a listed pseudogene. This CDR3 has 16 amino acids. CDR3 sequence (DNA): TGTGCCAGCAGCAAAGTTGGAGCCTCAGGGAATTCACCCCTCCACTTT. Its translation is CASSKVGASGNSPLHF.

The chain couples TRBV28 to TRBJ2-7, with D tentatively TRBD1 or TRBD2 (5 bases each). Germline V gene data show CDR1 as MDHEN and CDR2 as SYDVKM. V lost 3 bases, J lost 1 base, and 10 bases lay in between. The length of the CDR3 is 14 residues. The CDR3 protein is CASSLGVPSYEQYF. The CDR3 DNA sequence: TGTGCCAGCAGTTTGGGGGTACCTTCCTACGAGCAGTACTTC. The full variable domain, with the rest looked up from reference TRBV28 and TRBJ2-7, is DVKVTQSSRYLVKRTGEKVFLECVQDMDHENMFWYRQDPGLGLRLIYFSYDVKMKEKGDIPEGYSVSREKKERFSLILESASTNQTSMYLCASSLGVPSYEQYFGPGTRLTVT.

This clone has a single count. The rearrangement joins TRBV2 to TRBJ2-7; D is perhaps TRBD2 (5 bases). Germline-derived CDR1 and CDR2 are SNHLY and FYNNEI. V was cut by 7 bases and J by 2 bases, with 12 bases left in between. This CDR3 is built from 13 residues. CDR3 residues: CASTSDGTYEQYF. As DNA, the CDR3 is TGTGCCAGCACTTCGGACGGGACCTACGAGCAGTACTTC.

The gene calls are TRBV29-1 and TRBJ2-7; possible D gene TRBD1, 6 bases. V lost 5 bases, J lost 12 bases, and 14 bases lay in between. In germline, CDR1 is SQVTM, CDR2 ANQGSEA. This CDR3 is built from 10 residues. CDR3 nucleotides: TGCAGCGTTATCCGGGACAAGGCGTACTTC. Translating it yields CSVIRDKAYF.

The rearrangement joins TRBV12-3 or TRBV12-4 to TRBJ1-1; D may be TRBD1 (5 bases). Trimming removed 3 bases at V and 6 bases at J, with 11 bases between. The CDR3 has 13 amino acids. As DNA, the CDR3 is TGTGCCAGCAGTTTCGGCAGGGTGCCTGAAGCTTTCTTT. Protein: CASSFGRVPEAFF.

The rearrangement links TRBV7-9 to TRBJ1-3, with D maybe TRBD1 (5 bases). This CDR3 has 13 amino acids. The germline gives CDR1 SEHNR, CDR2 FQNEAQ (reference sequence). Between the trimmed V and J ends, which lost 6 bases and 2 bases, there was a span of 8 bases. The CDR3 here is CASRMGAGNTIYF. The CDR3 DNA is TGTGCCAGCAGGATGGGGGCTGGAAACACCATATATTTT.

The chain links TRBV5-1 to TRBJ1-2; D call uncertain. The V end was cut by 0 bases, the J end by 7 bases, with 7 bases between. Germline CDR1 is SGHRS and CDR2 is YFSETQ. This CDR3 spans 12 amino acids. The CDR3 DNA follows: TGCGCCAGCAGCTTGGGGGCGCGTGGCTACACCTTC. Its protein is CASSLGARGYTF.

This chain connects TRBV3-1 (or the pseudogene TRBV3-2) to TRBJ2-1; TRBD2 matches 8 bases. Looked up from germline, CDR1 is LGHDT and CDR2 is YNNKEL (reference sequence). CDR3 length equals 15 residues. With 4 bases clipped from V and 9 bases from J, the junction kept 11 bases outside the gene matches. In DNA, the CDR3 is TGTGCCAGCAGCCGATTGACTAGCGCCATTGGTGAGCAGTTCTTC. This sequence encodes CASSRLTSAIGEQFF.

The V call is TRBV4-1, the J call TRBJ1-4; D ambiguous. Looked up from germline, CDR1 is MGHRA and CDR2 is YSYEKL. The CDR3 is 15 residues long. With 0 bases removed from V and 7 bases from J, the gap between germline ends came to 12 bases. The CDR3 protein is CASSQDKGLGEKLFF. The CDR3, as DNA: TGCGCCAGCAGCCAAGATAAGGGTCTTGGTGAAAAACTGTTTTTT.

This chain uses TRBV4-3 with TRBJ2-5, with 7 positions matching TRBD1. The CDR3 covers 15 residues. J lost 5 bases, V lost 0 bases, and 6 bases had no gene match. Per germline, CDR1 LGHNA and CDR2 YSLEER. The CDR3 is CASSQDHSGGETQYF. In DNA, the CDR3 is TGCGCCAGCAGCCAAGATCATTCAGGGGGTGAGACCCAGTACTTC.

V and J are TRBV28 and TRBJ2-1; D is unresolved. This CDR3 comprises 12 residues. Between the trimmed V and J ends, which lost 5 bases and 3 bases, there was a span of 5 bases. Germline V CDR1 and CDR2: MDHEN, SYDVKM. CDR3 sequence: CASSHGYNEQFF. CDR3 DNA sequence: TGTGCCAGCAGTCACGGCTACAATGAGCAGTTCTTC.

The rearrangement uses TRBV28 and TRBJ1-1; tentative D call: TRBD1 (6 bases). CDR1 and CDR2 (germline): MDHEN, SYDVKM. CDR3 length: 15 amino acids. V dropped 3 bases and J dropped 1 base, with 12 bases sitting between them. The CDR3 DNA is TGTGCCAGCAGTTTTGGGGGGCAGCCGAACACTGAAGCTTTCTTT. As protein: CASSFGGQPNTEAFF.

J is TRBJ2-3 and V is TRBV28; 11 bases align to TRBD2. Losses at the gene ends were 10 bases for V and 6 bases for J; bases not matched to a gene: 12. CDR1 and CDR2 (germline): MDHEN, SYDVKM. This CDR3 region has 15 residues. This CDR3 is CATLRTSGYRDTQYF. CDR3 coding DNA: TGTGCCACGCTGAGGACTAGCGGGTATAGGGATACGCAGTATTTT.

The rearrangement links TRBV15 to TRBJ2-3; D unresolved. This CDR3 has 14 amino acids. CDR1 LNHNV and CDR2 YYDKDF come from the germline V gene (reference sequence). V lost 10 bases and J lost 5, with 19 bases in between. As DNA, the CDR3 is TGTGCCATCAGACCGGGCTCCTTTGAAGATACGCAGTATTTT. Translated: CAIRPGSFEDTQYF.

J is TRBJ1-1 and V is TRBV5-6; D unclear. The CDR3 is made up of 13 amino acids. Trimming removed 1 base from V and 8 bases from J, with 12 bases in between. In germline, CDR1 is SGHDT, CDR2 YYEEEE. The DNA of the CDR3 is TGTGCCAGCAGCTTGTCCGGGGTAGGCGAAGCTTTCTTT. It codes for CASSLSGVGEAFF.